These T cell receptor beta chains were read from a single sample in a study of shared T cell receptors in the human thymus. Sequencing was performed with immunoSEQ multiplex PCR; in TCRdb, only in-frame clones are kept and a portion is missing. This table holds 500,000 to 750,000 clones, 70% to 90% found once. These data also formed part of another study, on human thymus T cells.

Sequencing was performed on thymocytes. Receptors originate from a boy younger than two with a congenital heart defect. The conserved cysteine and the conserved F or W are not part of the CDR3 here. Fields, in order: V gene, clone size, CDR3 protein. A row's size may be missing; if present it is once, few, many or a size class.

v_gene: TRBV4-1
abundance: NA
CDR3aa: ASSHLRGSGELF

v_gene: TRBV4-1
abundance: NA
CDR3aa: ASSQGFLAGAPGNEQY

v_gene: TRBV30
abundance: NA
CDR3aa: AWRRLADAYEQY

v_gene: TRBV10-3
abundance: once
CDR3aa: AISGEDPEAQH

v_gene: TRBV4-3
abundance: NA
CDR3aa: ASSQDHPGLPSGRGVTQY

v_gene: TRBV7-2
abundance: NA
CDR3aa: ASSFLGTGRTEAF

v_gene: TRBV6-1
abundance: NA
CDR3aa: ARVGGERSNQPQH

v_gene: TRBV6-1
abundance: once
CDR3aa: ASSSALEGEQY

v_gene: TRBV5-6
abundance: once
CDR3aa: ASSFHSGTLVGSYEQY

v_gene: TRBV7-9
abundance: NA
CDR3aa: ASSLEPGGYEQY

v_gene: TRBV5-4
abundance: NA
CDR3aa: ASSLWEYGTNEQF

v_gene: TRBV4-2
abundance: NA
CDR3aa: ASSQDGTSGLYTDTQY

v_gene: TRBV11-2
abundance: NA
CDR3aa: ASSLDMHIAYGYT

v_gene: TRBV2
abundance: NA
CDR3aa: ASMVGAGGYDTQY

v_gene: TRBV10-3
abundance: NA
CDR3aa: AISVAPVDRGYGYT

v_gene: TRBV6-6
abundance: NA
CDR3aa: ASSYSVGGAF

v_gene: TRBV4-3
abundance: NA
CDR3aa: ASSQDTSGTSPSAKNIQY

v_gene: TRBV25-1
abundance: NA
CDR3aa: ASSEVRDTHTGELF

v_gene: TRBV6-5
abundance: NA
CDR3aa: APSSPGLLAYEQY

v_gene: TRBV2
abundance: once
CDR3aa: ASSTHRAYQETQY

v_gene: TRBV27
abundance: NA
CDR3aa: ASSFSGVNTEAF

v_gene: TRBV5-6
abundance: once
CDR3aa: ASAFSTGGETQY

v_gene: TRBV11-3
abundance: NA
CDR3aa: ASSPEGRGTDTQY

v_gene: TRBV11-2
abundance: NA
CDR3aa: ASSCERVSYEQY

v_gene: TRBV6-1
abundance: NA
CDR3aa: ASSEPPDSATNEKLF

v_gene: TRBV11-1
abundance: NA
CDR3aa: ASSFGDNQPQH

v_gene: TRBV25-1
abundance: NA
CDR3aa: ASRGVRGWNTEAF

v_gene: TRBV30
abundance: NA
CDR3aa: AWSVGERGWILSGNTIY

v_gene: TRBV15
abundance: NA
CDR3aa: ATSRASSGEQY

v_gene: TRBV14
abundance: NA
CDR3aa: ASSQDFRTSGRAANNEQF

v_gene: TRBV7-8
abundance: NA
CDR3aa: ASSFGGGGISEQY

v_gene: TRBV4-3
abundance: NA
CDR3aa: ASSQDVTGGSLLYSNQPQH

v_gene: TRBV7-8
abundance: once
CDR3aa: ASSLSGQTNEKLF

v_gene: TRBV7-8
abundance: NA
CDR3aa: ASSLPGSSYEQY

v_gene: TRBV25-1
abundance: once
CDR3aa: ASSAPGLAGVEPYEQY

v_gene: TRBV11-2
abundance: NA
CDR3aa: ASSLGPSGRAYEQY

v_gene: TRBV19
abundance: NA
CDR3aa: ASSIADIPLFHWALV

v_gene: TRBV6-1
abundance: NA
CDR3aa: ASNLAWGYEQY

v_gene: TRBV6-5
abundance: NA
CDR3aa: ASSYGSGGKLF

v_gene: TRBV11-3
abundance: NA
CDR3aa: ASSPKTSGTGEQY

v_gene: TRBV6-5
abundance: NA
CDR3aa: ASSYGTEATNEKLF

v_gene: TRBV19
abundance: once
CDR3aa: ASSSLFGKAIY

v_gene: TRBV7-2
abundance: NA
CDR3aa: ASSGPSGRAQY

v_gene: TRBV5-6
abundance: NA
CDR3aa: ASSLTRGHYGYT

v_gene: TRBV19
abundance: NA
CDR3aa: ASSPRTGYGYT

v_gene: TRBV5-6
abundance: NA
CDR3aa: ASSFGGEQY

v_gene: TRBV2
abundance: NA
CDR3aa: ASRPGLAALNEQF

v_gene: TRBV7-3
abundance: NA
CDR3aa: ASSLTSPTAPGEQY

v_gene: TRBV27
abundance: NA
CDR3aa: ASTLLPGQGSNQPQH

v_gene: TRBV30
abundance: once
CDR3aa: AWNPPLAYSYNEQF

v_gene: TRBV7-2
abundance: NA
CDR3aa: ASSFNRTSGFITDTQY

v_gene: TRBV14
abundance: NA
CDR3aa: ASSQADGYYGYT

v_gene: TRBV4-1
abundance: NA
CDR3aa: ASSQDGGLAAPGRETQY

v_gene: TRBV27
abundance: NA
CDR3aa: ASSPVAGMGLNEQF